This T cell receptor beta chain comes out of a study of T cell repertoires in cytomegalovirus infection. This clonotype has only a few counts. One entry per CDR3 protein, called by TCRdb with MiXCR from the reads. The table lists about 740,000 distinct CDR3 sequences, about 40% of them singletons. Germline CDR1 reads SGHAT; CDR2 reads FQDESV (reference sequence). The CDR3 sequence is 13 residues long. Trimming took 5 bases from V and 10 from J, leaving 16 bases between them. The chain employs TRBV11-1 and TRBJ2-3, with D hard to call. This clonotype was sampled from a human donor in good health (CMV status not recorded). Some clones in this sample may be carry-over from other donors' samples. What was sequenced was PBMCs. The CDR3: CASSPETPGAQYF. For the CDR3, the DNA is TGTGCCAGCAGCCCCGAGACCCCCGGCGCGCAGTATTTT.